This T cell receptor beta chain was observed in a study of cytomegalovirus exposure and HLA in healthy donors. Overall study context: The approximately 130 validation repertoires and the approximately 630 first-cohort repertoires shared a platform, a later analysis reported.

Study-wide results and caveats: In vitro experiments confirmed that a few CMV-associated chains were specific for CMV antigens. TCR beta chains numbering more than 150 were designated cytomegalovirus-associated. The finding came from a later analysis; first-cohort TCR clusters tended to co-occur in the 130 or so validation repertoires.

V was pared by 6 bases and J by 12 bases, with 11 bases of the junction left unmatched. Germline V gives CDR1 SNHLY, CDR2 FYNNEI. This CDR3 is 13 amino acids long. Assay: immunoSEQ multiplex PCR; the TCRdb copy retains only in-frame clones and omits some. Of about 160,000 clones in the sample, about 86% were seen once. Notes on this clone: Its antigen is unknown.

The receptor was isolated from a woman aged 18-35 years in good health and CMV-seronegative. Specimen: PBMCs. V is TRBV2 and J is TRBJ2-7; 10 nucleotides match TRBD1. In DNA, the CDR3 is TGTGCCAGCAGGACCGGGACAGGGGCTTTGTGGTACTTC. Amino acid sequence: CASRTGTGALWYF.